The 29 T cell receptor beta chains listed next were all sequenced from one sample in a study of blood T cell repertoires in COVID-19 (dated by TCRdb to 2019 to 2021). Library preparation employed the immunoSEQ multiplex PCR assay. As stored in TCRdb, this immuneACCESS dataset retains in-frame rearrangements with V and J assigned. A fraction of the clones does not appear; measured against another copy, unresolved V genes explain less than half of the discrepancy, and the remainder lacks a known reason. The sample data list roughly 280,000 clones, and roughly 90% of these were observed just once. The top ten constitute approximately 2% of the sample. Sequencing was performed on peripheral blood. All receptors derive from a man younger than 45 with active or convalescent COVID-19.

The chain links TRBV29-1 to TRBJ1-2; maybe TRBD1 (5 bases). The germline CDR1 and CDR2 sequences are SQVTM and ANQGSEA. V lost 3 bases and J 5 bases, leaving 13 bases between the germline ends. The CDR3 is 13 amino acids. CDR3 in amino acids: CSVDQGGRYGYTF. CDR3 DNA: TGCAGCGTTGACCAGGGAGGAAGGTATGGCTACACCTTC.

This rearrangement joins TRBV19 to TRBJ2-3, with 9 bases lining up with TRBD2. This CDR3 contains 16 residues. V trimming: 1 base; J trimming: 4 bases; junction bases outside the gene matches: 6. Germline-derived CDR1 and CDR2 are LNHDA and SQIVND (reference sequence). The CDR3: CASSIAAGGPPDTQYF. Written as DNA, the CDR3 is TGTGCCAGTAGTATAGCGGCGGGGGGGCCCCCAGATACGCAGTATTTT.

This chain links TRBV27 with TRBJ1-2, with unresolved D. CDR3 size: 13 residues. V shed 8 bases and J shed 0 bases, with 10 bases lying between them. The germline CDR1 and CDR2 sequences are MNHEY and SMNVEV (reference sequence). Here the CDR3 DNA reads TGTGCCAGCTCCTCGCGAGCTAACTATGGCTACACCTTC. Amino acid sequence: CASSSRANYGYTF.

This clone was recorded only once. The chain joins TRBV20-1 to TRBJ1-6; no reliable D call. CDR3 size: 16 residues. Deletions cut 3 bases from V and 2 bases from J, with 14 bases between. CDR1 DFQATT and CDR2 SNEGSKA come from the germline V gene (reference sequence). The CDR3 DNA is TGCAGTGCTAGTCGCGCGGGAGCGGCCTATAATTCACCCCTCCACTTT. Translated, it gives CSASRAGAAYNSPLHF.

This rearrangement joins TRBV4-2 to TRBJ2-1, with 10 bases fitting TRBD2. The V gene's germline CDR1 is LGHNA and CDR2 YNFKEQ. The J segment lost 8 bases and the V segment lost 4 bases, leaving 8 bases of the junction unmatched. The CDR3 consists of 15 residues. The CDR3 DNA sequence: TGTGCCAGCAGCCCGGAGCGGGGGGGCATCTATGAGCAGTTCTTC. It is translated as CASSPERGGIYEQFF.

The chain has TRBV27 and TRBJ2-3; TRBD2 is a possible D gene (7 bases). Trimming took 10 bases from V and 5 from J, leaving 13 bases between them. Germline CDR1 and CDR2: MNHEY and SMNVEV (reference sequence). The CDR3 covers 12 residues. The CDR3 region has the DNA TGTGCCACCGGGGGGCCGGTAGATACGCAGTATTTT. Translating it yields CATGGPVDTQYF.

The rearrangement uses TRBV7-2 and TRBJ2-3; D perhaps matches TRBD1 (6 bases). The ends were cut back, 5 bases at V and 0 bases at J, with 15 bases in the middle. Germline CDR1 reads SGHTA; CDR2 reads FQGNSA. The CDR3 loop spans 16 amino acids. The DNA of the CDR3 is TGTGCCAGCAGCCCGGCAGGGGTAAAAAGCACAGATACGCAGTATTTT. Its protein product is CASSPAGVKSTDTQYF. Drawing the rest from reference TRBV7-2 and TRBJ2-3, the complete variable domain is GAGVSQSPSNKVTEKGKDVELRCDPISGHTALYWYRQSLGQGLEFLIYFQGNSAPDKSGLPSDRFSAERTGGSVSTLTIQRTQQEDSAVYLCASSPAGVKSTDTQYFGPGTRLTVL.

This clone is a singleton in its sample. The chain uses TRBV5-4 and TRBJ2-7; TRBD1 aligns across 9 bases. This CDR3 region has 18 residues. Germline CDR1 is SGHNT and CDR2 is YYREEE (reference sequence). V gave up 3 bases and J gave up 4 bases; unmatched junction bases: 17. DNA for the CDR3: TGTGCCAGCAGCTCCGGGACAGGGTATCTAGCAGCAGGTTACGAGCAGTACTTC. It specifies CASSSGTGYLAAGYEQYF.

The chain uses TRBV9 and TRBJ1-1; 8 bases are shared with TRBD1. J lost 3 bases, V lost 4 bases, and 11 bases had no gene match. From germline, CDR1 is SGDLS and CDR2 YYNGEE. CDR3 length equals 16 residues. The CDR3 loop is CASSPEDRDGDTEAFF. The CDR3 nucleotides read TGTGCCAGCAGCCCAGAGGACAGGGACGGGGACACTGAAGCTTTCTTT.

This chain links TRBV7-2 with TRBJ2-7, with D perhaps TRBD1 (5 bases). Germline CDR1 and CDR2: SGHTA and FQGNSA. The CDR3 has 14 amino acids. Trimming took off 5 bases at V and 7 bases at J, with 18 bases between the two ends. The CDR3 region has the DNA TGTGCCAGCAGCCCAGGGCCTTACGACGGGGAGCAGTACTTC. Amino acid sequence: CASSPGPYDGEQYF.

The chain employs TRBV11-2 and TRBJ2-1; a possible D gene is TRBD2 (5 bases). CDR1 and CDR2 from the germline V gene are SGHAT and FQNNGV. The length of the CDR3 is 15 residues. V gave up 2 bases and J gave up 2 bases, with 10 bases separating them. CDR3: CASSLNGLPYNEQFF. The CDR3 coding sequence is TGTGCCAGCAGCTTAAATGGACTCCCCTACAATGAGCAGTTCTTC.

V usage is TRBV6-2 or TRBV6-3 and J usage is TRBJ1-1; weak D call: TRBD1 (5 bases). The germline CDR1 and CDR2 sequences are MNHEY and SVGEGT. V lost 5 bases and J lost 11, with 15 bases in between. CDR3 length: 12 amino acids. The CDR3, as DNA: TGTGCCAGCAGTATCCCGGGACTCGGGGCTTTCTTT. Its translation is CASSIPGLGAFF.

V gene TRBV3-1 (or the pseudogene TRBV3-2) combines with J gene TRBJ1-2; no definite D call. The germline V gene has CDR1 LGHDT and CDR2 YNNKEL (reference sequence). The V end lost 0 bases, the J end lost 4 bases, and 24 bases lay between the germline ends. The CDR3 contains 19 residues. The CDR3 nucleotides are TGTGCCAGCAGCCAAGATACCCACCCGGCCACAGATCTGGTCTATGGCTACACCTTC. Its translation is CASSQDTHPATDLVYGYTF.

V usage is TRBV7-8 and J usage is TRBJ2-3; possibly TRBD2 for D (7 bases). Trimming removed 6 bases from V and 6 bases from J, with 19 bases in between. The CDR3 runs 15 residues. CDR1 is SGHVS and CDR2 is FQNEAQ in the germline V gene. CDR3 loop: CASRYRGAGHDTQYF. For the CDR3, the DNA is TGTGCCAGCAGATACCGGGGGGCGGGGCACGATACGCAGTATTTT.

The chain uses TRBV6-2 or TRBV6-3 and TRBJ2-5; TRBD1 matches 7 bases. The CDR3 totals 14 residues. The germline CDR1 and CDR2 sequences are MNHEY and SVGEGT. The V segment lost 5 bases and the J segment 4 bases; nucleotides outside the gene matches: 7. In DNA form, the CDR3 reads TGTGCCAGCAGTCTAGGACAGGAGGCAGAGACCCAGTACTTC. The encoded protein is CASSLGQEAETQYF.

The chain combines TRBV3-1 (or the pseudogene TRBV3-2) with TRBJ2-7; weak D call: TRBD2 (5 bases). Germline V gene sequence: CDR1 LGHDT, CDR2 YNNKEL (reference sequence). The CDR3 contains 12 residues. Trimming pared 3 bases from V and 4 bases from J, leaving 7 bases between. The CDR3 region is CASSQTGYEQYF. CDR3 nucleotide sequence: TGTGCCAGCAGCCAGACGGGATACGAGCAGTACTTC.

J is TRBJ2-2 and V is TRBV9; 8 nucleotides line up with TRBD2. Germline-derived CDR1 and CDR2 are SGDLS and YYNGEE. The CDR3 length is 17 residues. After removal of 4 bases from V and 2 bases from J, the junction contained 10 bases not matched to a gene. The CDR3 bases are TGTGCCAGCAGCCCAGAGCTACTAGCGGTAAACACCGGGGAGCTGTTTTTT. Translation: CASSPELLAVNTGELFF.

The V gene is TRBV21-1, the J gene TRBJ2-1; TRBD2, the table's D call, was not compared with the DNA. TRBV21-1 is a documented pseudogene. The CDR3 runs to 16 residues. The CDR3 loop reads CASSKVSGSSYNEQFF. The CDR3 nucleotides are TGTGCCAGCAGCAAAGTAAGCGGAAGCTCCTACAATGAGCAGTTCTTC.

This sequence joins TRBV5-5 and TRBJ2-7; TRBD1 matches at 7 bases. Germline-derived CDR1 and CDR2 are SGHKS and YYEKEE (reference sequence). The CDR3 runs 14 residues. V was clipped by 4 bases and J by 2 bases; unmatched bases: 6. The CDR3 nucleotides read TGTGCCAGCAGCCAGAGACAGGGACCCTACGAGCAGTACTTC. Translation: CASSQRQGPYEQYF.

The chain combines TRBV6-5 with TRBJ1-5; D remains unclear. Germline V gives CDR1 MNHEY, CDR2 SVGAGI. Trimming stripped 5 bases from V and 5 bases from J, with 10 bases between. The CDR3 runs 13 residues. CDR3: CASSTNNHQPQHF. Here the CDR3 DNA reads TGTGCCAGCAGTACAAACAATCATCAGCCCCAGCATTTT.

This clone was found once. The chain carries TRBV7-9 and TRBJ2-3; 7 positions agree with TRBD2. With 4 bases clipped from V and 0 bases from J, the junction kept 7 bases outside the gene matches. Per the germline V gene, CDR1 is SEHNR and CDR2 is FQNEAQ (reference sequence). CDR3 length: 16 amino acids. CDR3 sequence: CASSSLGGGSTDTQYF. The CDR3 nucleotides read TGTGCCAGCAGCTCCCTCGGCGGGGGTAGCACAGATACGCAGTATTTT.

The rearrangement joins TRBV5-1 to TRBJ2-7; the match to TRBD1 covers 7 bases. Germline CDR1 is SGHRS and CDR2 is YFSETQ. V was clipped by 4 bases and J by 4 bases; unmatched bases: 5. CDR3 length: 13 residues. The chain's CDR3 is CASSPTGDYEQYF. The DNA for the CDR3 is TGCGCCAGCAGCCCCACAGGGGATTACGAGCAGTACTTC.

This clone has more than one count but fewer than ten. The chain couples TRBV6-5 to TRBJ2-7, with TRBD1 matching over 8 bases. The CDR3 length is 15 residues. The V gene's germline CDR1 is MNHEY and CDR2 SVGAGI. V was pared by 7 bases and J by 5 bases, with 13 bases of the junction left unmatched. The CDR3 region has the DNA TGTGCCAGCAAACTCCAGGGGGCTGGTAACCACGAGCAGTACTTC. Translating gives CASKLQGAGNHEQYF.

The rearrangement joins TRBV12-3 or TRBV12-4 to TRBJ2-2, with a possible D match to TRBD1 (5 bases). V shed 7 bases and J shed 5 bases, with 8 bases lying between them. This CDR3 comprises 12 residues. The CDR3 nucleotides are TGTGCCAGCACCAAGGGGACCGGGGAGCTGTTTTTT. Its protein is CASTKGTGELFF.

The genes are TRBV29-1 and TRBJ1-4; D not resolved. The CDR3 covers 13 residues. V was clipped by 4 bases and J by 6 bases, with 12 bases between them. CDR1 SQVTM and CDR2 ANQGSEA come from the germline V gene. The CDR3, as DNA: TGCAGCGTTGCACAGTTCAAGTATGAAAAACTGTTTTTT. It specifies CSVAQFKYEKLFF.

V is TRBV27 and J is TRBJ2-1, with a tentative D call TRBD1 (6 bases). The CDR3 spans 15 residues. From germline, CDR1 is MNHEY and CDR2 SMNVEV (reference sequence). V was shortened by 8 bases and J by 7 bases, with 21 bases between the two germline ends. CDR3 nucleotides: TGTGCCAGCCGACTTCGACAGGTATCGGGGAATGAGCAGTTCTTC. Translation: CASRLRQVSGNEQFF.

This chain connects TRBV19 to TRBJ1-1; TRBD1 might be the D (6 bases). The ends were cut back, 7 bases at V and 4 bases at J, with 13 bases in the middle. Germline V lookup: CDR1 LNHDA, CDR2 SQIVND (reference sequence). CDR3 length: 13 amino acids. This chain's CDR3 is CASTQGQGTEAFF. Here the CDR3 DNA reads TGTGCCAGTACACAGGGTCAGGGCACTGAAGCTTTCTTT.

V usage is TRBV10-1 and J usage is TRBJ1-2, with a tentative D call TRBD1 (6 bases). Germline V lookup: CDR1 WNHNN, CDR2 SYGVQD (reference sequence). The CDR3 has 12 amino acids. Here the CDR3 DNA reads TGCGCGCCGAGGGGGACTAACTATGGCTACACCTTC. Amino acid sequence: CAPRGTNYGYTF.

This chain joins TRBV6-5 and TRBJ1-1; unclear D gene. V dropped 6 bases and J dropped 3 bases, with 11 bases sitting between them. The CDR3 totals 13 residues. Germline V CDR1 and CDR2: MNHEY, SVGAGI. The CDR3 is CASRGRRDTEAFF. DNA of the CDR3: TGTGCCAGCAGGGGCCGGAGGGACACTGAAGCTTTCTTT.